The sequence of this T cell receptor (beta chain) was determined in a study of patients and donors after allogeneic stem cell transplantation. One entry per CDR3 protein results from TCRdb running MiXCR on the RT-PCR reads. This table holds more than 850,000 distinct CDR3 sequences, 18% found once. This CDR3 is 15 amino acids long. Germline CDR1 reads SGHKS; CDR2 reads YYEKEE (reference sequence). The V end was cut by 1 base, the J end by 7 bases, with 15 bases between. The table lists this clonotype with a few counts. This TCR was recovered from a human donor who was either an allogeneic HSCT recipient or a stem cell or donor lymphocyte infusion donor (not recorded which). It is not recorded whose cells these are; they may come from a transplant donor. The chain uses TRBV5-5 and TRBJ1-5; D is unresolved. The sample comprised blood, either unsorted or a sorted T cell fraction (not recorded which). CDR3: CASSLIAGFGQPQHF. The DNA of the CDR3 is TGTGCCAGCAGCTTGATCGCGGGGTTTGGACAGCCCCAGCATTTT. Variable domain in full (rest from reference TRBV5-5 and TRBJ1-5): DAGVTQSPTHLIKTRGQQVTLRCSPISGHKSVSWYQQVLGQGPQFIFQYYEKEERGRGNFPDRFSARQFPNYSSELNVNALLLGDSALYLCASSLIAGFGQPQHFGDGTRLSIL.